This TCR beta chain was captured in a study of OX40 agonist ivuxolimab in advanced cancers. V gave up 6 bases and J gave up 3 bases; unmatched junction bases: 6. CDR1 is MGHRA and CDR2 is YSYEKL in the germline V gene. This CDR3 contains 14 residues. Libraries were prepared by immunoSEQ multiplex PCR; TCRdb keeps only in-frame clonotypes and omits some of them. The sample has under 25,000 clones, 80% to 90% seen once; the top ten hold 20% to 30%. The sample was CD4+ or CD8+ T cells sorted from blood, taken in a trial of the OX40 agonist ivuxolimab. The clonotype comes from an adult with an advanced solid tumor such as melanoma, head and neck, liver or kidney cancer. The chain recombines TRBV4-1 with TRBJ2-7, with 9 bases that match TRBD1. DNA of the CDR3: TGCGCCAGCAGGGGACAGGGCCTTATCTACGAGCAGTACTTC. As protein: CASRGQGLIYEQYF.